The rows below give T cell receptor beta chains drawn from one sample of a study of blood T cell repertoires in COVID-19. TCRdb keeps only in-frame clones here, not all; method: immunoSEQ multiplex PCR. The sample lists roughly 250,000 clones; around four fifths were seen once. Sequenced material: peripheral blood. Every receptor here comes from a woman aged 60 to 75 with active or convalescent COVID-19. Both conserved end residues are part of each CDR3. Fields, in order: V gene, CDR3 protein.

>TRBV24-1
CATSDSSGDTQYF
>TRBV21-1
CASSKTGTGPFATNEKLFF
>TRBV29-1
CSGGTGAGELFF
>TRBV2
CASRRTGGRSPLHF
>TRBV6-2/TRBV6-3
CASSLDYNYGYTF
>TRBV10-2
CASSGPGNTGELFF
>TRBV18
CASSPKSRDTQYF
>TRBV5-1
CASSLVTSSNYGYTF
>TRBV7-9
CASSLRDREIGNTIYF
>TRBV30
CAWSKGGRSGNTIYF
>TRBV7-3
CASSPFRGTTYNEQFF
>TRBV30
CAWSKGQSNQPQHF
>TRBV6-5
CASTAGDRGFTEQYF
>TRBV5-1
CASSPEGQGDYNEQFF
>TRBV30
CAWSRGSYEQYF
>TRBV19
CASSTQQGKSGYTF